This record concerns one TCR beta chain sequence. Its target is not known. A much larger clone sits a single nucleotide away, making a read error possible. These data belong to a study of shared clonotypes between healthy human individuals. Study observations and caveats: What rarefaction showed was incomplete sorted-subset sequencing despite large depth. Generally, naive subsets (rather than memory subsets) showed larger estimated richness. The four-donor shared clonotypes exceeded non-shared clonotypes in generation probability, with non-shared ones scoring lower.

This CDR3 region has 11 residues. Germline V CDR1 and CDR2: SGHVS, FQNEAQ. V was trimmed by 4 bases and J by 0 bases, leaving 0 bases between them. Samples underwent the assay at deep level. The assay was immunoSEQ multiplex PCR, and TCRdb's table has in-frame clones only and misses some. Of some 2,500,000 clones detected, about nine tenths appear once; the ten largest clones hold 0.37%. This chain uses TRBV7-8 with TRBJ2-5, with D hard to call. The clonotype was recovered from a man aged 18 to 30 in good health. Some clones in this sample may be carry-over from other donors' samples. The sample taken for sequencing was naive CD4+ T cells from PBMCs. The subset was: CD45RA+ positively selected. The CDR3 is CASSYQETQYF. The CDR3 DNA is TGTGCCAGCAGCTACCAAGAGACCCAGTACTTC.